This TCR beta chain was recorded in a study of blood T cell repertoires in COVID-19. Study-wide context: Specimens from acute and convalescent COVID-19 originated in the United States, Italy and Spain. Nucleic acid was either cDNA or gDNA, and it came from T cells, B-cell-depleted T cells, or PBMCs.

Authors' analysis steps: Nucleated cell number was recorded as an estimate derived from reference gene primer amplification. Assay: immunoSEQ multiplex PCR; the TCRdb copy retains only in-frame clones and omits some. That table furnishes V, J and clone size, whereas the DNA furnished D and trimming. The sample gives approximately 100,000 clones, 75% to 85% of which show up once; 6.2% is in the top ten. Patients from Seattle were sampled longitudinally, starting during active infection. Germline V gene sequence: CDR1 SGHTS, CDR2 YDEGEE. The V end lost 0 bases, the J end lost 1 base, and 7 bases lay between the germline ends. This CDR3 region has 15 residues.

The source of this sequence is a man of 80 years or more with COVID-19, enrolled during active disease. This chain joins TRBV5-8 and TRBJ2-2, with no clear D. The sequencing sample was made of peripheral blood. The CDR3: CASSLESGNTGELFF. CDR3 in DNA: TGTGCCAGCAGCTTGGAATCAGGGAACACCGGGGAGCTGTTTTTT.